Listed below are T cell receptor beta chains from one sample, sequenced in a study of T cell responses to AZD1222 COVID-19 vaccine. This table comes from immunoSEQ multiplex PCR, and its TCRdb copy is limited to in-frame clones, with some not included. The repertoire has 95,000 to 130,000 clones, 85% to 95% of them found once; the top ten carry about 1.4%. The source material was peripheral blood, sampled 28 days after the second AZD1222 dose. These receptors were collected from an adult who received the AZD1222 COVID-19 vaccine. The CDR3 runs from the conserved cysteine through the conserved F or W.

V: TRBV2
CDR3: CASSGQGNTEAFF

V: TRBV5-1
CDR3: CASSANRFGNEKLFF

V: TRBV18
CDR3: CASSPRDPKDTQYF

V: TRBV19
CDR3: CASRGNLYNEQFF

V: TRBV4-1
CDR3: CASSHPGGDSYGYTF

V: TRBV4-1
CDR3: CASSQLLQGGGSYNEQFF

V: TRBV27
CDR3: CASSFRLANTGELFF

V: TRBV9
CDR3: CASSAGLPEETQYF

V: TRBV5-1
CDR3: CASSPGLGVTETQYF

V: TRBV6-6
CDR3: CASLPPGQGTDTQYF

V: TRBV2
CDR3: CATSPRLGQGEKLFF

V: TRBV9
CDR3: CASSATGTGGYEQYF

V: TRBV5-6
CDR3: CASSQTPGRTFTDTQYF

V: TRBV7-8
CDR3: CASSLRPLYGYTF

V: TRBV7-8
CDR3: CASSVLSTTYEQYF

V: TRBV19
CDR3: CATRERDTQYF

V: TRBV27
CDR3: CASSLWHNSPLHF

V: TRBV11-2
CDR3: CASTLAGSFYNEQFF

V: TRBV28
CDR3: CASNWQNTEAFF

V: TRBV11-2
CDR3: CASSPSDALGTQYF

V: TRBV28
CDR3: CASSFNEQFF

V: TRBV2
CDR3: CASSEQGEDTEAFF

V: TRBV18
CDR3: CASSPPMGYGYTF

V: TRBV28
CDR3: CASSPRQGSKPQHF

V: TRBV5-5
CDR3: CASSLADGHPGYTF

V: TRBV5-1
CDR3: CASSLEVGYNYGYTF

V: TRBV28
CDR3: CATHTAGGLGGLHF

V: TRBV18
CDR3: CASSPLGLPSYEQYF

V: TRBV5-1
CDR3: CASSLQQETQYF

V: TRBV11-2
CDR3: CASSLGVGSTDTQYF

V: TRBV6-6
CDR3: CASRDSNEQFF

V: TRBV3-1/TRBV3-2
CDR3: CASRRDRDKYEQYF

V: TRBV28
CDR3: CASSLTRGGGGTQYF

V: TRBV7-2
CDR3: CASSQDGYSGNTIYF

V: TRBV6-5
CDR3: CASSYPGRGEQFF

V: TRBV15
CDR3: CATSTRTGAYEQYF

V: TRBV19
CDR3: CASSRYTGGMNTEAFF

V: TRBV2
CDR3: CASSLDRNTEAFF

V: TRBV20-1
CDR3: CSARIEGDTF

V: TRBV7-3
CDR3: CASSKWPSTGEQYF

V: TRBV15
CDR3: CATSPNAGPLEGSSYNEQFF

V: TRBV7-2
CDR3: CASSLDRFTYEQYF